This note documents a single T cell receptor (beta chain) sequence. The source of the sample is a study of CD8 T cells in Susac syndrome. Per the germline V gene, CDR1 is ENHRY and CDR2 is SYGVKD. The CDR3 length is 15 residues. Trimming took off 3 bases at V and 5 bases at J, with 16 bases between the two ends. Random hexamers served to reverse transcribe roughly 0.45 to 1 ug RNA. Using its own MiXCR run on the immunoSEQ multiplex PCR reads, TCRdb lists one record per CDR3 protein. Of some 170,000 distinct CDR3 sequences listed, about 93% are singletons. Sequencing was performed on CD4+ T cells from PBMCs. The sequence was collected from a human donor in good health. This chain uses TRBV10-3 with TRBJ2-5, with D tentatively TRBD2 (5 bases). CDR3 DNA: TGTGCCATCAGTGACGTGAGGGAGTCCAGGGAGACCCAGTACTTC. Amino acids: CAISDVRESRETQYF.